This T cell receptor beta chain was identified in a study of T cell clonality in common variable immunodeficiency (dated by TCRdb to 2013 to 2016). What the research found in general, with its limitations: CVID TCRbeta sequences were reported to have fewer deletions and N-nucleotide insertions and to lack highly modified clones with 13 or more V deletions. Even though DNA input was equal, the average per sample came to about 81,820 unique sequences for controls compared with around 32,000 for CVID samples. Compared with healthy controls, CVID subjects showed increased TCRbeta clonality (t-test p = 0.018), a feature most characteristic of about a third of subjects. It was noted by the authors that sequencing of the repertoires of T cell subpopulations would be needed to clarify the cause of the increased clonality in CVID. CVID subjects shared fewer TCRbeta clones with each other than healthy controls did (p < 0.0001). Correlations of repertoire features with clinical complications were constrained by heterogeneity among patients within the CVID cohort.

The germline V gene (reference sequence) provides CDR1 LNHNV and CDR2 YYDKDF. From cysteine to phenylalanine, the CDR3 is 16 amino acids long. The DNA has 39 bases, all within the CDR3, and is read from base 1. V loses 4 bases of germline sequence and J loses 2 bases, and the interval between the two ends is 14 bases. Diagnosis of CVID followed standard criteria, namely serum IgG, IgA and/or IgM below the normal range together with specific antibody deficiency. A total of 44 subjects (15 female and 29 male; age range roughly 9 to 70 years, mean age around 41) were included in the CVID group. Predominantly Caucasian heritage was noted among both the CVID patients and the healthy controls. At the time of study participation, every CVID subject had been on replacement immunoglobulin therapy for at least one year. When blood was collected, none of the CVID subjects were ill or on immunomodulatory or immunosuppressive medication. Heparinized peripheral whole blood samples of about 4.5 to 9 ml were obtained from each donor. Genomic DNA from adults with common variable immune deficiency (CVID) and from healthy adult controls was the source for sequencing TCRbeta CDR3 repertoires. Diluted blood was density-centrifuged over Hypaque 1077 or Ficoll-Paque to isolate peripheral blood mononuclear cells. Unsorted mononuclear cells served as the source of genomic DNA, which was extracted either by Qiagen column purification or by a centrifugation-based method.

Equivalent amounts of genomic DNA from CVID and control samples were used as sequencing input. For every sample, a 60 bp segment covering the rearranged TCRbeta CDR3 region was amplified and then sequenced. The immunoSEQ assay, a bias-corrected multiplex PCR combined with high-throughput sequencing, was used for TCRbeta amplification. Per the source publication's procedure: Every unique nucleotide sequence counted as a clone and was annotated with V, D and J genes, copy number and frequency. Sequences were labeled productive if in frame, and non-productive if out of frame or containing stop codons. Clonality was calculated from Shannon's entropy as previously described. The predicted amino acid sequences of productive clones were used to derive mean CDR3 Kyte-Doolittle hydropathy. Using the R hclust function, scaled V gene usage was clustered hierarchically with Manhattan distance and complete linkage. Sharing of clones by CDR3 amino acid sequence was evaluated through resampling of 12 repertoires per group over 100 rounds. The repertoires were searched for 70 published EBV-specific and almost 250 published CMV-specific TCRbeta sequences. Analysis left out a couple of CVID samples that produced under 10,000 sequences, so 45 or so CVID repertoires remained. Held by TCRdb, this immuneACCESS table contains in-frame sequences only and omits some clones. Under half of the omission traces to an unresolved V gene where checked; the cause of the rest is unknown. V, J and clone size were drawn from that table, and D and trimming were deduced from the DNA. Across this sample, 30,000 to 40,000 clones were tabulated and none appeared just once. The top ten clones comprise approximately 6.8% of the sample.

By its share of the sample, this clone is medium-sized (0.01 to 0.1%). The antigen it recognizes is unknown. The CDR3 end falls 3 residues outside the read, so it is completed with the germline J gene. The receptor chain draws on TRBV15 and TRBJ1-4; too little of a D gene remains to name it. This TCR was sampled from a human donor with common variable immunodeficiency. The sequencing sample was made of peripheral blood mononuclear cells. The covered CDR3 bases are TGTGCCACCAGCACCCGTTGGGCCAACACTAATGAAAAA. This yields the protein CATSTRWANTNEK. The whole CDR3 protein is CATSTRWANTNEKLFF.